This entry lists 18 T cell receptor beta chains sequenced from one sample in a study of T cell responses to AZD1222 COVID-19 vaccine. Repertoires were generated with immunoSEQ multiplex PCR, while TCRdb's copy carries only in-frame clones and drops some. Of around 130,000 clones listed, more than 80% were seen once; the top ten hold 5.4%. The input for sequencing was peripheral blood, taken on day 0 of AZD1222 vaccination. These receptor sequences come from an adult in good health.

The CDR3 DNA follows: TGCAGCGTTGAAGTCCTCGACCGACAGCAGTACTTC. Its protein product is CSVEVLDRQQYF. V is TRBV29-1 and J is TRBJ2-7; D uncertain. The CDR3 contains 12 residues. Trimming cost V 1 base and J 8 bases, with 12 bases left between them. From germline, CDR1 is SQVTM and CDR2 ANQGSEA.

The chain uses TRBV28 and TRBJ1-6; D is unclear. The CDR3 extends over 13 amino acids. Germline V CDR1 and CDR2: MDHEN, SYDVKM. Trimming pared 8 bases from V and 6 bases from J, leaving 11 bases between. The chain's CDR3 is CASERAVNSPLHF. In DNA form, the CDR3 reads TGTGCCAGCGAGAGGGCCGTTAATTCACCCCTCCACTTT.

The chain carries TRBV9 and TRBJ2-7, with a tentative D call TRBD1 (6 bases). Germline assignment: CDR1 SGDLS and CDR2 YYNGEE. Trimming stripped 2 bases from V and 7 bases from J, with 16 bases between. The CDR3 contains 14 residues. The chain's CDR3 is CASSVGATQGEQYF. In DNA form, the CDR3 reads TGTGCCAGCAGCGTGGGAGCGACGCAGGGGGAGCAGTACTTC.

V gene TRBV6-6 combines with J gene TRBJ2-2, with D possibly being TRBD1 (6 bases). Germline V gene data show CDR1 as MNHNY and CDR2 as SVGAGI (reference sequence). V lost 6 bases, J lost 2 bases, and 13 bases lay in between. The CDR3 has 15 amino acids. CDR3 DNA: TGTGCCAGCAGGGCCCAACAGGGAAACACCGGGGAGCTGTTTTTT. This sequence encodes CASRAQQGNTGELFF.

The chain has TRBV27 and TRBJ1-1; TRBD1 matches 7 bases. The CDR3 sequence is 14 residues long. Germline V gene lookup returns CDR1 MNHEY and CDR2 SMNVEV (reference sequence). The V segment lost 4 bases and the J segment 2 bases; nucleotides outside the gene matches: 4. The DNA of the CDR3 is TGTGCCAGCAGTTCCCGGACAGGTAACACTGAAGCTTTCTTT. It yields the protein CASSSRTGNTEAFF.

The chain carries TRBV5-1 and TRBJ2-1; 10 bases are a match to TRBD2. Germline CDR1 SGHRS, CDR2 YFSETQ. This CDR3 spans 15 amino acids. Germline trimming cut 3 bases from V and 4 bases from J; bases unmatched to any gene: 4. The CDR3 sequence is CASSSELAGYNEQFF. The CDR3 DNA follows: TGCGCCAGCAGCTCGGAACTAGCGGGGTACAATGAGCAGTTCTTC.

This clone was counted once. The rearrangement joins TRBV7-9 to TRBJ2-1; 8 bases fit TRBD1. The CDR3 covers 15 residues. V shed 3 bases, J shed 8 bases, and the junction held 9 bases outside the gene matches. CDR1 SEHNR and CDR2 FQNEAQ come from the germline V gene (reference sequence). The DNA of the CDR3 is TGTGCCAGCAGCTTCCTAGGACAGGGAGGTCATGAGCAGTTCTTC. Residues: CASSFLGQGGHEQFF.

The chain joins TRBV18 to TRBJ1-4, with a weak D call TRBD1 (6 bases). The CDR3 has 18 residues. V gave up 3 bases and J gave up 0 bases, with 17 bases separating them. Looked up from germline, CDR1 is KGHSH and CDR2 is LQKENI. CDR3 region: CASSPLSGAVSTNEKLFF. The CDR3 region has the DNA TGTGCCAGCTCACCTCTCTCAGGGGCCGTATCAACTAATGAAAAACTGTTTTTT.

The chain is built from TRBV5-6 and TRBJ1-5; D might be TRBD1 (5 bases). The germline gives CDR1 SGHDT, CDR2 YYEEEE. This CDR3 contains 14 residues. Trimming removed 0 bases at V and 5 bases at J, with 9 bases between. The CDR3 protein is CASSLGGFDQPQHF. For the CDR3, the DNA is TGTGCCAGCAGCTTGGGGGGGTTCGATCAGCCCCAGCATTTT.

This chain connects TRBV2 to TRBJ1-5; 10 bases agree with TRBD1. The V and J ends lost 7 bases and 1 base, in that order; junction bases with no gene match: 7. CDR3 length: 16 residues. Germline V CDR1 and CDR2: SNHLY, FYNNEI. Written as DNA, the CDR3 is TGTGCCAGCATTCTTACGGGACAGGGGAGCAATCAGCCCCAGCATTTT. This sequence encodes CASILTGQGSNQPQHF.

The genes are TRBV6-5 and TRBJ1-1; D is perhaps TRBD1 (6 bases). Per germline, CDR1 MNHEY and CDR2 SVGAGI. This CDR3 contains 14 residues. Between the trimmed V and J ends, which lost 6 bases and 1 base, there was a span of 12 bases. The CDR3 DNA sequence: TGTGCCAGCAGCCGGGACACCTGGAACACTGAAGCTTTCTTT. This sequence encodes CASSRDTWNTEAFF.

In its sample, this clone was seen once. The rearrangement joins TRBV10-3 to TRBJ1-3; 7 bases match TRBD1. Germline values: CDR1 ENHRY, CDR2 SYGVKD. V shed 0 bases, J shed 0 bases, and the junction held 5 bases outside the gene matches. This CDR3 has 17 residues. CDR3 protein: CAISESTGPSSGNTIYF. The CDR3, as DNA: TGTGCCATCAGTGAGTCGACAGGGCCTAGCTCTGGAAACACCATATATTTT.

CDR3 amino acids: CAISEWGGLNSPLHF. The DNA for the CDR3 is TGTGCCATCAGTGAGTGGGGGGGGTTGAATTCACCCCTCCACTTT. The rearrangement uses TRBV10-3 and TRBJ1-6; D might be TRBD1 (5 bases). The ends were cut back, 1 base at V and 7 bases at J, with 11 bases in the middle. Per the germline V gene, CDR1 is ENHRY and CDR2 is SYGVKD. CDR3 size: 15 residues.

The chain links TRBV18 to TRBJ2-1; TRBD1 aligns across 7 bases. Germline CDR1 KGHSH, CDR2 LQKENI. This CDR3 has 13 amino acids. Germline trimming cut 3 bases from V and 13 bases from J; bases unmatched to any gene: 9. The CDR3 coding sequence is TGTGCCAGCTCACCTGGTTTCGACAGGGACCAGTTCTTC. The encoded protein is CASSPGFDRDQFF.

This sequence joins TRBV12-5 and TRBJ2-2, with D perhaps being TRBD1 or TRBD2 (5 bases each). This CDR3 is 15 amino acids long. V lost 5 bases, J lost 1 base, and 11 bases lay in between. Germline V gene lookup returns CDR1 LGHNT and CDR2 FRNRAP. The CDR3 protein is CASGGDGKNTGELFF. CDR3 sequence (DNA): TGTGCTAGTGGTGGGGACGGTAAGAACACCGGGGAGCTGTTTTTT.

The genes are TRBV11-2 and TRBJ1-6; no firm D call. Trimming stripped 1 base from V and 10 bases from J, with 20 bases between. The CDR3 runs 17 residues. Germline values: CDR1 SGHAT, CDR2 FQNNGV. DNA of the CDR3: TGTGCCAGCAGCTTAGGAGGGCCCACGAGCGGTGGATCACCCCTCCACTTT. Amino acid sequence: CASSLGGPTSGGSPLHF.

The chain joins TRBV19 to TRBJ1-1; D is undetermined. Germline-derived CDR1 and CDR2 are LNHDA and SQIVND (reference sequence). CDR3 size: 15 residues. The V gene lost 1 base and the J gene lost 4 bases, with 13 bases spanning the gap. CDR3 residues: CASSIGGVVGTEAFF. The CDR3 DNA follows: TGTGCCAGTAGTATAGGGGGAGTAGTGGGCACTGAAGCTTTCTTT.

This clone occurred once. Written as DNA, the CDR3 is TGTGCCAGCAGCCCCTCGGCTAGCGGGGGGTCCAATGAGCAGTTCTTC. As protein: CASSPSASGGSNEQFF. The gene calls are TRBV9 and TRBJ2-1; 11 nucleotides align to TRBD2. The V segment lost 4 bases and the J segment 6 bases; nucleotides outside the gene matches: 9. CDR3 length equals 16 residues. In germline, CDR1 is SGDLS, CDR2 YYNGEE.